The 12 T cell receptor beta chains reported below all come from one sample, sequenced in a study of shared clonotypes between healthy human individuals. The repertoire was sequenced with immunoSEQ multiplex PCR; TCRdb's copy has only in-frame clones and lacks some. This table holds 2 million to 2.5 million clones, 85% to 95% found once. Selected positively for CCR7 and CD45RO-negative, naive CD8 cells excluded terminally differentiated effector memory CD45RA+ cells. Material for sequencing was naive CD8+ T cells sorted from blood. The receptors come from a man aged 18 to 29 in good health.

The genes are TRBV7-9 and TRBJ1-2; 8 bases fit TRBD1. The CDR3 extends over 15 amino acids. The J segment lost 2 bases and the V segment lost 5 bases, leaving 7 bases of the junction unmatched. Looked up from germline, CDR1 is SEHNR and CDR2 is FQNEAQ (reference sequence). The CDR3 sequence is CASSLTTGVNYGYTF. Written as DNA, the CDR3 is TGTGCCAGCAGCCTTACGACAGGGGTGAACTATGGCTACACCTTC.

The CDR3 loop reads CASRVEGYMNTEAFF. CDR3 sequence (DNA): TGCGCCAGCAGAGTGGAGGGATACATGAACACTGAAGCTTTCTTT. This chain connects TRBV5-1 to TRBJ1-1; no definite D call. From germline, CDR1 is SGHRS and CDR2 YFSETQ. Trimming stripped 5 bases from V and 0 bases from J, with 14 bases between. There are 15 residues in the CDR3. The full variable domain, rest sourced from reference TRBV5-1 and TRBJ1-1, is KAGVTQTPRYLIKTRGQQVTLSCSPISGHRSVSWYQQTPGQGLQFLFEYFSETQRNKGNFPGRFSGRQFSNSRSEMNVSTLELGDSALYLCASRVEGYMNTEAFFGQGTRLTVV.

This sequence joins TRBV5-8 and TRBJ2-3; weak D call: TRBD2 (7 bases). The V and J ends lost 6 bases and 2 bases respectively, with 25 bases between them. The CDR3 totals 18 residues. Germline V gene lookup returns CDR1 SGHTS and CDR2 YDEGEE. For the CDR3, the DNA is TGTGCCAGCACCCTGAGCTGGGGGGGCGCGCAACACACAGATACGCAGTATTTT. It is translated as CASTLSWGGAQHTDTQYF.

This chain's CDR3 is CASSWDNFNQPQHF. Here the CDR3 DNA reads TGTGCCAGCAGTTGGGACAACTTCAATCAGCCCCAGCATTTT. The V gene is TRBV6-6, the J gene TRBJ1-5; D is perhaps TRBD1 (6 bases). This CDR3 contains 14 residues. Germline V lookup: CDR1 MNHNY, CDR2 SVGAGI (reference sequence). Between the trimmed V and J ends, which lost 4 bases and 3 bases, there was a span of 10 bases.

The rearrangement joins TRBV28 to TRBJ2-2; TRBD2 aligns across 11 bases. In germline, CDR1 is MDHEN, CDR2 SYDVKM. The CDR3 is 20 amino acids. The trim removed 1 base at V and 8 bases at J, leaving 18 bases unmatched. The CDR3 DNA reads as TGTGCCAGCAGTTTATATTTCGAGAGCGGGCTAGCGGGGGGCCCTGGGGAGCTGTTTTTT. Residues: CASSLYFESGLAGGPGELFF.

The chain combines TRBV5-6 with TRBJ2-7, with no clear D. Germline lookup yields CDR1 SGHDT and CDR2 YYEEEE. The V and J ends lost 4 bases and 6 bases respectively, with 11 bases between them. CDR3 length: 12 residues. CDR3 bases: TGTGCCAGCAGCGTACCTGCCTCCGAGCAGTACTTC. This sequence encodes CASSVPASEQYF. The full variable domain, in which reference TRBV5-6 and TRBJ2-7 provide the parts outside the CDR3, is DAGVTQSPTHLIKTRGQQVTLRCSPKSGHDTVSWYQQALGQGPQFIFQYYEEEERQRGNFPDRFSGHQFPNYSSELNVNALLLGDSALYLCASSVPASEQYFGPGTRLTVT.

This sequence joins TRBV11-1 and TRBJ2-7; no definite D call. The CDR3 spans 13 residues. Per the germline V gene, CDR1 is SGHAT and CDR2 is FQDESV (reference sequence). V was shortened by 1 base and J by 0 bases, with 4 bases between the two germline ends. The CDR3: CASSLGVSYEQYF. The CDR3 DNA follows: TGTGCCAGCAGCTTAGGCGTCTCCTACGAGCAGTACTTC.

The chain links TRBV7-9 to TRBJ2-7; 11 nucleotides line up with TRBD2. The V segment lost 3 bases and the J segment 3 bases; nucleotides outside the gene matches: 4. The germline V gene encodes CDR1 SEHNR and CDR2 FQNEAQ (reference sequence). The CDR3 is 15 residues long. The CDR3 reads CASSFSGRADYEQYF. The CDR3 DNA reads as TGTGCCAGCAGCTTTAGCGGGAGGGCCGACTACGAGCAGTACTTC.

This clone was found once. V and J are TRBV9 and TRBJ1-4; D possibly corresponds to TRBD1 (6 bases). Germline V gene lookup returns CDR1 SGDLS and CDR2 YYNGEE. Trimming removed 4 bases from V and 6 bases from J, with 16 bases in between. CDR3 size: 15 residues. The CDR3 protein is CASSSPAGADEKLFF. The CDR3 region has the DNA TGTGCCAGCAGCTCACCGGCGGGGGCCGATGAAAAACTGTTTTTT.

The J gene is TRBJ2-1, the V gene TRBV13, with D possibly TRBD2 on 5 matching bases. CDR3 length equals 14 residues. Germline CDR1 and CDR2: PRHDT and FYEKMQ (reference sequence). V lost 4 bases, J lost 5 bases, and 12 bases lay in between. The CDR3 sequence: CASSSRTFHNEQFF. CDR3 sequence (DNA): TGTGCCAGCAGCTCGCGGACTTTCCACAATGAGCAGTTCTTC.

This sequence joins TRBV9 and TRBJ2-4; D not certain. This CDR3 is 14 amino acids long. Trimming cost V 3 bases and J 0 bases, with 7 bases left between them. Looked up from germline, CDR1 is SGDLS and CDR2 is YYNGEE. CDR3 in amino acids: CASSDTVAKNIQYF. The DNA for the CDR3 is TGTGCCAGCAGCGACACGGTAGCCAAAAACATTCAGTACTTC.

V gene TRBV30 combines with J gene TRBJ2-2, with 10 bases fitting TRBD2. V gave up 2 bases and J gave up 6 bases; unmatched junction bases: 6. The CDR3 consists of 15 residues. Per the germline V gene, CDR1 is GTSNPN and CDR2 is SVGIG (reference sequence). CDR3 nucleotides: TGTGCCTGGAGTAGTGCGACTAGCGGGTCCGGGGAGCTGTTTTTT. It encodes CAWSSATSGSGELFF.